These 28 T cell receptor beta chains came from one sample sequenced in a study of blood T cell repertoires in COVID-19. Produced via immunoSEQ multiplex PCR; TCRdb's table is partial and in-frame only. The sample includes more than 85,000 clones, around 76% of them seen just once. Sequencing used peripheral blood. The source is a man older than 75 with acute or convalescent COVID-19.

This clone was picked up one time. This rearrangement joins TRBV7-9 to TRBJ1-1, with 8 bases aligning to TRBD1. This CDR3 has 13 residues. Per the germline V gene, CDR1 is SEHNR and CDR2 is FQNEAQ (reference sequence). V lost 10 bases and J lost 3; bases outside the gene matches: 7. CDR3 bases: TGTGCCATGACAGGGGAATTGGACACTGAAGCTTTCTTT. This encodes CAMTGELDTEAFF.

The CDR3 protein is CASSGLAGGPGEQYF. CDR3 DNA sequence: TGTGCCAGCAGCGGACTAGCGGGAGGGCCTGGAGAGCAGTACTTC. The gene calls are TRBV7-8 and TRBJ2-7; 15 bases are shared with TRBD2. Trimming removed 5 bases from V and 7 bases from J; junction bases left unmatched: 6. Germline V gene data show CDR1 as SGHVS and CDR2 as FQNEAQ. The CDR3 is made up of 15 amino acids.

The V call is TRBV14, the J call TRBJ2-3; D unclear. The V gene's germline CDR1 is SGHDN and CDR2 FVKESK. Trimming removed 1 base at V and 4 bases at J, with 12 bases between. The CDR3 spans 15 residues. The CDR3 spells CASSQASLAADTQYF. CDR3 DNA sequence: TGTGCCAGCAGCCAAGCTTCATTGGCTGCAGATACGCAGTATTTT.

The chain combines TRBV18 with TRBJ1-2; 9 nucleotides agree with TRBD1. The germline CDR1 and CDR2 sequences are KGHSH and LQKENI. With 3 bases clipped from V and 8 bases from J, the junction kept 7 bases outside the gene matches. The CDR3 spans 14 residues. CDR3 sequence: CASSPRDRAGGYTF. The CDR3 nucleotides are TGTGCCAGCTCACCTAGGGACAGGGCGGGAGGCTACACCTTC.

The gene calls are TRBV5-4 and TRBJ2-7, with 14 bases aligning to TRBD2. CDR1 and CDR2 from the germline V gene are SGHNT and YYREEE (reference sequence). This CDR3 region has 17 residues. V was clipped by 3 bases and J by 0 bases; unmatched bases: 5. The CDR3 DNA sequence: TGTGCCAGCAGCTCCAGACTAGCGGGAGGGAGCTCCTACGAGCAGTACTTC. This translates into CASSSRLAGGSSYEQYF. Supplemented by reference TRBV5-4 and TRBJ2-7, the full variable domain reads ETGVTQSPTHLIKTRGQQVTLRCSSQSGHNTVSWYQQALGQGPQFIFQYYREEENGRGNFPPRFSGLQFPNYSSELNVNALELDDSALYLCASSSRLAGGSSYEQYFGPGTRLTVT.

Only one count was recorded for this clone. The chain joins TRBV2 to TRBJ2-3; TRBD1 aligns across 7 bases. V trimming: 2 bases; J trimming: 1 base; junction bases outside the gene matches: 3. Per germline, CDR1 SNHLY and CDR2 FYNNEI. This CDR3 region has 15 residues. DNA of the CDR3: TGTGCCAGCAGTGAACTCACAGGGGGCACAGATACGCAGTATTTT. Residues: CASSELTGGTDTQYF.

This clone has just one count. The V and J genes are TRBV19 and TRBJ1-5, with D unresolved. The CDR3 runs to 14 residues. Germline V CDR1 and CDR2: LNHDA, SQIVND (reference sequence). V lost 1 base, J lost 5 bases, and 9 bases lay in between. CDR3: CASSIVGDYQPQHF. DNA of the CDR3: TGTGCCAGTAGTATAGTCGGGGATTATCAGCCCCAGCATTTT.

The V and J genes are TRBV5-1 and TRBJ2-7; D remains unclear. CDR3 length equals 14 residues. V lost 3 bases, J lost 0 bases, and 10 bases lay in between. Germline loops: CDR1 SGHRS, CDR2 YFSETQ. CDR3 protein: CASSYGVTSYEQYF. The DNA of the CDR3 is TGCGCCAGCAGCTACGGAGTAACCTCCTACGAGCAGTACTTC.

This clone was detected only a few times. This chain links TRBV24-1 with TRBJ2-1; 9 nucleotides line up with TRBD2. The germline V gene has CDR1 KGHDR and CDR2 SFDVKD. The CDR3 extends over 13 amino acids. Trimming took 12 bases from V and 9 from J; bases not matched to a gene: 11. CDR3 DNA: TGTGCCTCCCAGGGCGGGGGGGAGGTTGAGCAGTTCTTC. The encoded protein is CASQGGGEVEQFF.

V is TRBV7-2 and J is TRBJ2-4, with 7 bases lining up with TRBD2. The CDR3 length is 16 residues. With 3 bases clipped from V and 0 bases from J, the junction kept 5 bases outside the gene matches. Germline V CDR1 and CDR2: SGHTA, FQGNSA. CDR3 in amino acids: CASSLTSRIAKNIQYF. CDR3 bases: TGTGCCAGCAGCTTGACTAGCAGGATAGCCAAAAACATTCAGTACTTC.

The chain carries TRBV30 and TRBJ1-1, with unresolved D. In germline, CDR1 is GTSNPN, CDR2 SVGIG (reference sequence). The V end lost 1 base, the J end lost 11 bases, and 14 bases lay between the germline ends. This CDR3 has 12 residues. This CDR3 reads CAWSAMGGEAFF. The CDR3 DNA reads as TGTGCCTGGAGTGCGATGGGTGGAGAGGCTTTCTTT.

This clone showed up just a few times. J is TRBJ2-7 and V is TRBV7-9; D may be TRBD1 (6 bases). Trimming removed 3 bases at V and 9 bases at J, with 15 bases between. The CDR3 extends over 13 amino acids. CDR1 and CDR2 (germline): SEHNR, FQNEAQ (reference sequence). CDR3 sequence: CASSFPGTKVQYF. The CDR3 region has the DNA TGTGCCAGCAGCTTTCCCGGGACAAAGGTGCAGTACTTC.

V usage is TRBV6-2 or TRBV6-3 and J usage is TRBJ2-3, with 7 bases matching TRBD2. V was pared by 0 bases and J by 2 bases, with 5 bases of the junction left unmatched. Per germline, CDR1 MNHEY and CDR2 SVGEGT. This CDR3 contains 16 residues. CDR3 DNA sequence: TGTGCCAGCAGTTACTCGCCTAGCGGACACACAGATACGCAGTATTTT. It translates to CASSYSPSGHTDTQYF.

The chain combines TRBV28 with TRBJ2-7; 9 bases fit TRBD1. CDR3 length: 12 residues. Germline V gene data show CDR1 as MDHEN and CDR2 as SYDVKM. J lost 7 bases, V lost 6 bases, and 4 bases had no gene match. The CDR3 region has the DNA TGTGCCAGCAGACAGGGGGCAAGGGAGCAGTACTTC. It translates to CASRQGAREQYF.

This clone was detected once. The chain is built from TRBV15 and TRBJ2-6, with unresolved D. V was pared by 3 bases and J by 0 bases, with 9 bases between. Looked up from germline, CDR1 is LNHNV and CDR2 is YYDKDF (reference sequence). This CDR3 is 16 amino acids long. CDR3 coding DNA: TGTGCCACCAGCAGTCTTAGAGGCTCTGGGGCCAACGTCCTGACTTTC. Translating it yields CATSSLRGSGANVLTF.

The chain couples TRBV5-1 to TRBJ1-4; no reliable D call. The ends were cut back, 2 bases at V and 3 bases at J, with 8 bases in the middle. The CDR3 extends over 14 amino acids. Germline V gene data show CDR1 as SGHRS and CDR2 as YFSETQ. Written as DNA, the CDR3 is TGCGCCAGCAGCTTAGGAGCCTCTAATGAAAAACTGTTTTTT. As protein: CASSLGASNEKLFF.

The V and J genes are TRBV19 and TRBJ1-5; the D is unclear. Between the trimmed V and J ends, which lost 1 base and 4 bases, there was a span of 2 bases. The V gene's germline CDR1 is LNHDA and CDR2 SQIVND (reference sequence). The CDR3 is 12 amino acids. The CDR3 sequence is CASSIVNQPQHF. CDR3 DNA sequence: TGTGCCAGTAGTATAGTAAATCAGCCCCAGCATTTT. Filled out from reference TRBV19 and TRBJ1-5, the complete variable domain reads DGGITQSPKYLFRKEGQNVTLSCEQNLNHDAMYWYRQDPGQGLRLIYYSQIVNDFQKGDIAEGYSVSREKKESFPLTVTSAQKNPTAFYLCASSIVNQPQHFGDGTRLSIL.

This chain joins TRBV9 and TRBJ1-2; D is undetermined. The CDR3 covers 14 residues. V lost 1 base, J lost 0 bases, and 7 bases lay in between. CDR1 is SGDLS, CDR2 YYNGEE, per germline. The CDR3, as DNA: TGTGCCAGCAGCGTATCACTAGCTAACTATGGCTACACCTTC. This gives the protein CASSVSLANYGYTF.

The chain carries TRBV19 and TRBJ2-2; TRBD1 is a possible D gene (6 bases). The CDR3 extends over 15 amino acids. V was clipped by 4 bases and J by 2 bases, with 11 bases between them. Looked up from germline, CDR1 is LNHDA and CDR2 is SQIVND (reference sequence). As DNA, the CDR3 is TGTGCCAGTAGTACCGGGACACTCAACACCGGGGAGCTGTTTTTT. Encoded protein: CASSTGTLNTGELFF. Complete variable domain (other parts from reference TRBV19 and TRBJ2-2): DGGITQSPKYLFRKEGQNVTLSCEQNLNHDAMYWYRQDPGQGLRLIYYSQIVNDFQKGDIAEGYSVSREKKESFPLTVTSAQKNPTAFYLCASSTGTLNTGELFFGEGSRLTVL.

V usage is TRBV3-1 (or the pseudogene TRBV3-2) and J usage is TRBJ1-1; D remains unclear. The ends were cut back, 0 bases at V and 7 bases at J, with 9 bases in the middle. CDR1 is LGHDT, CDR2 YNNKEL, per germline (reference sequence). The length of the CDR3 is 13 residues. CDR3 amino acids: CASSQDLYSEAFF. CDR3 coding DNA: TGTGCCAGCAGCCAAGATCTTTACAGTGAAGCTTTCTTT.

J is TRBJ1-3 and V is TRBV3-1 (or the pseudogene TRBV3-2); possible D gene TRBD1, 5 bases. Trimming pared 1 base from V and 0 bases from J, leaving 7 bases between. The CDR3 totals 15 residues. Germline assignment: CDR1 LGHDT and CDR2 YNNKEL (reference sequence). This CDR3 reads CASSQVQGSGNTIYF. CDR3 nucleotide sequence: TGTGCCAGCAGCCAAGTGCAGGGCTCTGGAAACACCATATATTTT.

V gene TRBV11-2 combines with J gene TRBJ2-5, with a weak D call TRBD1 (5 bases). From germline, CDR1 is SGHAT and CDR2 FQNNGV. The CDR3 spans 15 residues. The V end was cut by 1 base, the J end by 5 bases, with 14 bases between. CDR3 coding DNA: TGTGCCAGCAGCTTAGTAGGGGCTGAAGGGGAGACCCAGTACTTC. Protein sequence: CASSLVGAEGETQYF.

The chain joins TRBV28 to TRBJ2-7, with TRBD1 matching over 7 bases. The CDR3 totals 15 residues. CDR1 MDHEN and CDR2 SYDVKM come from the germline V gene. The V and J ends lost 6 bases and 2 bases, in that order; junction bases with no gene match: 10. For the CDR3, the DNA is TGTGCCAGCAGCGGTAGACAGGGCCGGGCCTACGAGCAGTACTTC. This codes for CASSGRQGRAYEQYF.

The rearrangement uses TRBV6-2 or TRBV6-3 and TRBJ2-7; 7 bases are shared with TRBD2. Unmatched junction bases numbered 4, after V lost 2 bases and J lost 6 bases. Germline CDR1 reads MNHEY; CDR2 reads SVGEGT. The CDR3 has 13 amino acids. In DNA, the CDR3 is TGTGCCAGCAGTTACGACTGGGGGGGCGAGCAGTACTTC. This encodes CASSYDWGGEQYF.

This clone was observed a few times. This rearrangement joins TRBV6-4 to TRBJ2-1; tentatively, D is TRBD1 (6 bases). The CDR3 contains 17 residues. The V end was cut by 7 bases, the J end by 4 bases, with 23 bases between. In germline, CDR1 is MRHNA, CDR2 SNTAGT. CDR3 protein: CASNLRLTDRIYNEQFF. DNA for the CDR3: TGTGCCAGCAACCTCCGGCTAACGGACAGAATATACAATGAGCAGTTCTTC.

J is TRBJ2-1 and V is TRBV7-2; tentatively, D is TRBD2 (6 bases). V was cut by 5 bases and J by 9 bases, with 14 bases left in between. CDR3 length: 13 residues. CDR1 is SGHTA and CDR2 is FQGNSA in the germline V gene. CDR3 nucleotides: TGTGCCAGCAGCGACCGTAGGAGGGGTGAGCAGTTCTTC. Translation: CASSDRRRGEQFF.

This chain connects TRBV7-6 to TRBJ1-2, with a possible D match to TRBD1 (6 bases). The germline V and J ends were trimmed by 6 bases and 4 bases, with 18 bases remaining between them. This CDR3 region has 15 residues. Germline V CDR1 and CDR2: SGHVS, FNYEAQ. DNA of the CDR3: TGTGCCAGCAGGGCCACAGGGAACGCCCCCTATGGCTACACCTTC. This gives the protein CASRATGNAPYGYTF.

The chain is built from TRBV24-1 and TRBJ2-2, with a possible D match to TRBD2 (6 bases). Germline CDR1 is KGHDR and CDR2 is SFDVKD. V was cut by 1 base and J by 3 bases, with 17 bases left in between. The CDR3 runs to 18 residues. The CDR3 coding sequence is TGTGCCACCAGTGATTTAATTTTCGGGGGTCTTCACACCGGGGAGCTGTTTTTT. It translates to CATSDLIFGGLHTGELFF.